This T cell receptor (beta chain) stems from a study of CD8 T cells in ankylosing spondylitis. Regarding the study as a whole: Fewer than ten highly homologous variants made up a TCR beta motif that seemed to typify ankylosing spondylitis blood. Past research had described some motif variants in reactive arthritis synovial fluid and blood. Relatively rare in peripheral blood, disease-linked clones were also CD8+.

Scientists made TCR beta libraries using quantitative 5'-RACE with molecular barcodes. TCRdb re-analysed the 5' RACE reads in MiXCR, keeping a single row per CDR3 protein. In the table there are more than 60,000 distinct CDR3 sequences, 6.2% of which are singletons. This clonotype was seen only a few times. What it binds is unknown. Since a much larger clone is just one base distant, this may be a read error. The CDR3 has 11 amino acids. Germline CDR1 SGDLS, CDR2 YYNGEE. The V gene is TRBV9, the J gene TRBJ2-5, with D uncertain. Source material: synovial fluid, either unsorted or a sorted T cell fraction (not recorded which). The TCR was taken from a male donor with ankylosing spondylitis. CDR3 sequence (DNA): TGTGCCGGCAGCTCCAGAGAGACCCAGTACTTC. Its translation: CAGSSRETQYF.